Below, 30 T cell receptor beta chains from the same sample are listed, as sequenced in a study of T cells after yellow fever vaccination. TCRdb ran MiXCR on the 5' RACE reads and lists one entry per CDR3 protein. Altogether nearly 550,000 distinct CDR3 sequences are present, about a fifth being singletons, with the ten largest covering over 11%. The material was PBMCs, obtained 15 days after the yellow fever booster vaccination. The receptors come from a man younger than 40 who received the YFV17D yellow fever vaccine.

Only a few counts were recorded for this clonotype. The chain combines TRBV6-2 or TRBV6-3 with TRBJ2-5; D is uncertain. Germline assignment: CDR1 MNHEY and CDR2 SVGEGT. CDR3 length: 12 amino acids. Trimming shortened V by 4 bases and J by 5 bases, and 8 bases separated the two germline ends. CDR3 bases: TGTGCCAGCAGTTCCCGACATGAGACCCAGTACTTC. Amino acid sequence: CASSSRHETQYF.

The chain recombines TRBV20-1 with TRBJ1-4; possible D gene TRBD1, 6 bases. This CDR3 comprises 14 residues. V lost 7 bases and J 10 bases, leaving 22 bases between the germline ends. Germline CDR1 reads DFQATT; CDR2 reads SNEGSKA (reference sequence). In nucleotides, the CDR3 is TGCAGTGGGAGATTGGCAGGGGCGACAGGAAAACTGTTTTTT. Translating gives CSGRLAGATGKLFF.

This clonotype was picked up a small number of times. The chain recombines TRBV7-6 with TRBJ1-1, with D possibly TRBD1 on 5 matching bases. Trimming left V 1 base short and J 4 bases short, with 10 bases between. The germline gives CDR1 SGHVS, CDR2 FNYEAQ. The CDR3 covers 14 residues. The CDR3 sequence is CASSLGPQGTEAFF. The DNA of the CDR3 is TGTGCCAGCAGCTTAGGACCGCAGGGCACTGAAGCTTTCTTT.

This clonotype was seen ten or more times. V is TRBV28 and J is TRBJ2-7; D possibly corresponds to TRBD1 (6 bases). The CDR3 consists of 11 residues. In germline, CDR1 is MDHEN, CDR2 SYDVKM. V lost 8 bases and J 4 bases, leaving 9 bases between the germline ends. This CDR3 reads CASRTAYEQYF. The CDR3 DNA sequence: TGTGCCAGCCGGACAGCTTACGAGCAGTACTTC.

This clonotype was seen only a few times. The J gene is TRBJ2-1, the V gene TRBV20-1; D uncertain. The CDR3 runs to 13 residues. Trimming removed 4 bases from V and 2 bases from J, with 9 bases in between. Germline loops: CDR1 DFQATT, CDR2 SNEGSKA (reference sequence). The CDR3 DNA is TGCAGTGCTAAGTTATGGACCTACAATGAGCAGTTCTTC. This codes for CSAKLWTYNEQFF.

V usage is TRBV12-3 or TRBV12-4 and J usage is TRBJ2-3; D possibly corresponds to TRBD2 (5 bases). The V gene lost 7 bases and the J gene lost 4 bases, with 15 bases spanning the gap. This CDR3 is built from 14 residues. The CDR3 sequence is CASTFEGHPDTQYF. The DNA for the CDR3 is TGTGCCAGCACGTTCGAGGGCCACCCAGATACGCAGTATTTT.

The chain recombines TRBV29-1 with TRBJ2-3; perhaps TRBD2 as D (5 bases). CDR1 SQVTM and CDR2 ANQGSEA come from the germline V gene. Trimming left V 6 bases short and J 6 bases short, with 13 bases between. The CDR3 has 12 amino acids. DNA for the CDR3: TGCAGCGTGGGCAGAGGGCGGGATACGCAGTATTTT. Its translation is CSVGRGRDTQYF.

The chain combines TRBV7-2 with TRBJ1-1; unclear D gene. The ends were cut back, 5 bases at V and 6 bases at J, with 22 bases in the middle. CDR3 length: 16 amino acids. Germline loops: CDR1 SGHTA, CDR2 FQGNSA. The DNA for the CDR3 is TGTGCCAGCAGCCCTCAGGCGACTTGGGTAGGTTCTGAAGCTTTCTTT. This codes for CASSPQATWVGSEAFF.

This clonotype has ten or more counts. The chain carries TRBV6-5 and TRBJ1-1, with unresolved D. The V gene's germline CDR1 is MNHEY and CDR2 SVGAGI. Trimming pared 6 bases from V and 9 bases from J, leaving 14 bases between. The CDR3 consists of 12 residues. CDR3: CASSPIRGKAFF. In DNA form, the CDR3 reads TGTGCCAGCAGCCCTATCCGCGGGAAAGCTTTCTTT.

CDR3 in DNA: TGTGCCAGCAGACGCACCGGGACAGGCTACGAGCAGTACTTC. Translation gives CASRRTGTGYEQYF. The chain uses TRBV6-2 or TRBV6-3 and TRBJ2-7; TRBD1 matches at 8 bases. The CDR3 spans 14 residues. V trimming: 6 bases; J trimming: 3 bases; junction bases outside the gene matches: 7. The germline V gene encodes CDR1 MNHEY and CDR2 SVGEGT.

This rearrangement joins TRBV2 to TRBJ2-2; D is ambiguous. Trimming removed 8 bases at V and 5 bases at J, with 3 bases between. The CDR3 runs 10 residues. Germline V CDR1 and CDR2: SNHLY, FYNNEI. CDR3 DNA sequence: TGTGCCAGCCGGACCGGGGAGCTGTTTTTT. Translation: CASRTGELFF.

This clonotype has only a few counts. This chain joins TRBV7-6 and TRBJ2-5, with 9 bases lining up with TRBD2. Germline values: CDR1 SGHVS, CDR2 FNYEAQ. CDR3 length: 15 amino acids. V lost 8 bases and J lost 4; bases outside the gene matches: 11. This CDR3 reads CASFRGGDFTETQYF. The CDR3 DNA sequence: TGTGCCAGCTTCCGCGGGGGGGATTTTACAGAGACCCAGTACTTC. Complete variable domain (other parts from reference TRBV7-6 and TRBJ2-5): GAGVSQSPRYKVTKRGQDVALRCDPISGHVSLYWYRQALGQGPEFLTYFNYEAQQDKSGLPNDRFSAERPEGSISTLTIQRTEQRDSAMYRCASFRGGDFTETQYFGPGTRLLVL.

This clonotype was picked up a small number of times. This chain connects TRBV6-4 to TRBJ2-1; 7 nucleotides match TRBD2. Germline V gene lookup returns CDR1 MRHNA and CDR2 SNTAGT. The CDR3 spans 13 residues. V was pared by 4 bases and J by 9 bases, with 6 bases of the junction left unmatched. As DNA, the CDR3 is TGTGCCAGCAGTGGGACTAGTGGGCGTGAGCAGTTCTTC. Amino acids: CASSGTSGREQFF.

The table lists this clonotype with a few counts. V usage is TRBV10-2 and J usage is TRBJ2-1, with 12 bases matching TRBD2. Germline lookup yields CDR1 WSHSY and CDR2 SAAADI. CDR3 length: 15 amino acids. V shed 6 bases, J shed 8 bases, and the junction held 8 bases outside the gene matches. The CDR3 coding sequence is TGCGCCAGCAGCAGACTAGCGGGAGTGGGCGATGAGCAGTTCTTC. This translates into CASSRLAGVGDEQFF.

The chain employs TRBV7-9 and TRBJ2-1; TRBD2 matches at 14 bases. Per germline, CDR1 SEHNR and CDR2 FQNEAQ (reference sequence). The length of the CDR3 is 17 residues. Trimming cost V 2 bases and J 8 bases; bases outside gene matches: 8. The CDR3 is CASSLLAGTSGRHEQFF. CDR3 DNA sequence: TGTGCCAGCAGCTTACTCGCCGGGACTAGCGGGAGACATGAGCAGTTCTTC.

This clonotype was seen a handful of times. A read error may be the cause here, since a much bigger clone is one base away. The J gene is TRBJ2-7, the V gene TRBV5-5; D is perhaps TRBD1 or TRBD2 (5 bases each). CDR1 is SGHKS, CDR2 YYEKEE, per germline (reference sequence). This CDR3 has 11 residues. The V and J ends lost 4 bases and 5 bases respectively, with 7 bases between them. CDR3 DNA: TGTGCCAGCAGCCGGGGCGACGAGCAGTACTTC. Protein: CASSRGDEQYF. The full variable domain, its missing parts supplied by reference TRBV5-5 and TRBJ2-7, is DAGVTQSPTHLIKTRGQQVTLRCSPISGHKSVSWYQQVLGQGPQFIFQYYEKEERGRGNFPDRFSARQFPNYSSELNVNALLLGDSALYLCASSRGDEQYFGPGTRLTVT.

Only a few counts were recorded for this clonotype. The chain carries TRBV10-3 and TRBJ2-1; 7 nucleotides line up with TRBD2. Germline V lookup: CDR1 ENHRY, CDR2 SYGVKD. V was clipped by 0 bases and J by 7 bases; unmatched bases: 6. This CDR3 comprises 15 residues. Written as DNA, the CDR3 is TGTGCCATCAGTGAGTCTGGCGGGAGCCCAAATGAGCAGTTCTTC. It encodes CAISESGGSPNEQFF.

This rearrangement joins TRBV18 to TRBJ2-4; weak D call: TRBD1 (6 bases). Germline values: CDR1 KGHSH, CDR2 LQKENI. V was cut by 0 bases and J by 9 bases, with 12 bases left in between. The CDR3 covers 14 residues. The CDR3 is CASSPPGGRSIQYF. The CDR3 DNA sequence: TGTGCCAGCTCACCACCAGGGGGAAGGAGCATTCAGTACTTC.

J is TRBJ2-3 and V is TRBV2; 8 nucleotides line up with TRBD2. Germline V lookup: CDR1 SNHLY, CDR2 FYNNEI. The CDR3 covers 13 residues. Losses at the gene ends were 8 bases for V and 2 bases for J; bases not matched to a gene: 3. The chain's CDR3 is CASVAGFTDTQYF. Here the CDR3 DNA reads TGTGCCAGCGTAGCGGGGTTCACAGATACGCAGTATTTT.

DNA for the CDR3: TGCAGCGCCGGGGACGGCGACTACGAGCAGTACTTC. It is translated as CSAGDGDYEQYF. V and J are TRBV29-1 and TRBJ2-7, with D perhaps given as TRBD1 or TRBD2 (5 bases each). Germline loops: CDR1 SQVTM, CDR2 ANQGSEA. The V end lost 7 bases, the J end lost 3 bases, and 13 bases lay between the germline ends. CDR3 length: 12 residues.

The genes are TRBV9 and TRBJ1-1, with 9 nucleotides matching TRBD1. Germline CDR1 reads SGDLS; CDR2 reads YYNGEE. The CDR3 runs to 15 residues. V gave up 3 bases and J gave up 1 base; unmatched junction bases: 4. The CDR3 bases are TGTGCCAGCAGCGAGGGGACAGGGAGGAACACTGAAGCTTTCTTT. Its protein is CASSEGTGRNTEAFF.

V is TRBV4-2 and J is TRBJ1-6, with a possible D match to TRBD1 (5 bases). This CDR3 has 12 amino acids. CDR1 LGHNA and CDR2 YNFKEQ come from the germline V gene. V lost 8 bases to trimming and J lost 10 bases, with 12 bases between them. The CDR3 loop is CASGGKRSPLHF. Written as DNA, the CDR3 is TGTGCCAGCGGGGGGAAGCGATCACCCCTCCACTTT.

The chain recombines TRBV7-2 with TRBJ2-6; D unclear. The CDR3 is 15 residues long. In germline, CDR1 is SGHTA, CDR2 FQGNSA. Trimming removed 1 base from V and 7 bases from J, with 11 bases in between. CDR3 residues: CASSLEPLGANVLTF. CDR3 bases: TGTGCCAGCAGCTTAGAACCTCTGGGCGCCAACGTCCTGACTTTC. Based on the CDR3 plus reference TRBV7-2 and TRBJ2-6, the full variable domain is GAGVSQSPSNKVTEKGKDVELRCDPISGHTALYWYRQSLGQGLEFLIYFQGNSAPDKSGLPSDRFSAERTGGSVSTLTIQRTQQEDSAVYLCASSLEPLGANVLTFGAGSRLTVL.

The V and J genes are TRBV7-2 and TRBJ2-6, with a weak D call TRBD2 (5 bases). Germline loops: CDR1 SGHTA, CDR2 FQGNSA. The CDR3 contains 17 residues. V lost 0 bases to trimming and J lost 0 bases, with 9 bases between them. The CDR3 DNA reads TGTGCCAGCAGCTTAGCGCTAGGGAGCTCTGGGGCCAACGTCCTGACTTTC. It yields the protein CASSLALGSSGANVLTF.

This clonotype was seen only a few times. The chain links TRBV4-1 to TRBJ2-1; 9 bases align to TRBD2. The CDR3 covers 17 residues. Germline V CDR1 and CDR2: MGHRA, YSYEKL. The V segment lost 2 bases and the J segment 6 bases; nucleotides outside the gene matches: 11. For the CDR3, the DNA is TGCGCCAGCAGCCAAAGCGGGACCAGCGGGAGGTTCAATGAGCAGTTCTTC. Its translation: CASSQSGTSGRFNEQFF.

The V call is TRBV7-2, the J call TRBJ2-7; D ambiguous. The CDR3 is 12 amino acids. V was clipped by 5 bases and J by 6 bases, with 11 bases between them. Germline V lookup: CDR1 SGHTA, CDR2 FQGNSA. The DNA for the CDR3 is TGTGCCAGCAGCGCCCCTGCTACCGAGCAGTACTTC. Translated: CASSAPATEQYF.

This chain uses TRBV5-1 with TRBJ2-4; D is possibly TRBD1 (6 bases). The V gene lost 0 bases and the J gene lost 8 bases, with 6 bases spanning the gap. CDR1 SGHRS and CDR2 YFSETQ come from the germline V gene. The CDR3 runs to 12 residues. The CDR3 region is CASSLEGDIQYF. CDR3 sequence (DNA): TGCGCCAGCAGCTTGGAGGGGGACATTCAGTACTTC.

The genes are TRBV6-1 and TRBJ2-2; 13 bases are a match to TRBD2. Losses at the gene ends were 7 bases for V and 6 bases for J; bases not matched to a gene: 5. CDR1 and CDR2 (germline): MNHNS, SASEGT. There are 15 residues in the CDR3. CDR3 nucleotide sequence: TGTGCCAGCACTAAACTAGCGGGAGGGCCCGGGGAGCTGTTTTTT. Encoded protein: CASTKLAGGPGELFF.

CDR3 bases: TGTGCCAGCAGCGGTCCCCAAAGTATTCAGTACTTC. As protein: CASSGPQSIQYF. This chain links TRBV4-2 with TRBJ2-4; D is unclear. Germline V gene sequence: CDR1 LGHNA, CDR2 YNFKEQ. This CDR3 is 12 amino acids long. The V and J ends lost 5 bases and 10 bases respectively, with 12 bases between them.

The J gene is TRBJ2-7, the V gene TRBV6-5; 10 bases agree with TRBD1. Losses at the gene ends were 1 base for V and 6 bases for J; bases not matched to a gene: 6. CDR3 length: 15 amino acids. Germline V CDR1 and CDR2: MNHEY, SVGAGI. The CDR3 bases are TGTGCCAGCAGTTACTTCGACAGGGGGCTCCTCGAGCAGTACTTC. It is translated as CASSYFDRGLLEQYF.